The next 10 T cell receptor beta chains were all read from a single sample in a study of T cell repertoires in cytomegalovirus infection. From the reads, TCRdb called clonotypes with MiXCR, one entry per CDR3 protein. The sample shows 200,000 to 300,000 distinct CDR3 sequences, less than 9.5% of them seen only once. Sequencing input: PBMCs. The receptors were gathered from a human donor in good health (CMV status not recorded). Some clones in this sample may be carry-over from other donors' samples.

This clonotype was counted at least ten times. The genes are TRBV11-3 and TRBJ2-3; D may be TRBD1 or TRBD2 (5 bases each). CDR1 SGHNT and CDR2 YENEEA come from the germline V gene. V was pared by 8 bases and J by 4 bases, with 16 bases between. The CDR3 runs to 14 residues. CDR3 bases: TGTGCCAGCTCGGGACCGAAGAGCCCAGATACGCAGTATTTT. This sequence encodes CASSGPKSPDTQYF.

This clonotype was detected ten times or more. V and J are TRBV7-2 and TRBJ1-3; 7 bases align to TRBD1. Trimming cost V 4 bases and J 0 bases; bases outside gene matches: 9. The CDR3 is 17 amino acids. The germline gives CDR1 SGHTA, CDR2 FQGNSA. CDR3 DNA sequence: TGTGCCAGCAGCTCGCCGTCGACAGGGTTCTCTGGAAACACCATATATTTT. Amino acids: CASSSPSTGFSGNTIYF.

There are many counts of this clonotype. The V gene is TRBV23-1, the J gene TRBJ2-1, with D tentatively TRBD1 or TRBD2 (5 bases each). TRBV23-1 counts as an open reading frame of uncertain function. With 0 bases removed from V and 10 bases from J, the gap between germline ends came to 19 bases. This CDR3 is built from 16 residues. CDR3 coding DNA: TGCGCCAGCAGTCAATCCCCCAGGGCTGGACTTTGGGAGCAGTTCTTC. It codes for CASSQSPRAGLWEQFF.

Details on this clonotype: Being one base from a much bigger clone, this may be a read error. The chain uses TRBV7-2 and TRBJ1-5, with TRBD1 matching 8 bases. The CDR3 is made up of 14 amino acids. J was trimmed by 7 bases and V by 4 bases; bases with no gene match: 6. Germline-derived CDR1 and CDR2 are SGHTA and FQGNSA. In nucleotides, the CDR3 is TGTGCCAGCAGCTCTTGGACAGGGCCGCAGCCCCAGCATTTT. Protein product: CASSSWTGPQPQHF.

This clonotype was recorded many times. CDR3: CASSMTGMEREKLFF. In DNA, the CDR3 is TGTGCCAGCAGCATGACAGGAATGGAGAGGGAAAAACTGTTTTTT. The rearrangement joins TRBV7-2 to TRBJ1-4; a possible D gene is TRBD1 (6 bases). Germline V gene sequence: CDR1 SGHTA, CDR2 FQGNSA. Trimming took 5 bases from V and 8 from J, leaving 18 bases between them. The CDR3 contains 15 residues.

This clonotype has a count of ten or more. The CDR3 DNA follows: TGTGCCAGCAGACGCCTAGCGGGAGTAAGAACCGGGGAGCTGTTTTTT. Translated: CASRRLAGVRTGELFF. The chain links TRBV6-6 to TRBJ2-2; 10 nucleotides agree with TRBD2. This CDR3 comprises 16 residues. Germline loops: CDR1 MNHNY, CDR2 SVGAGI (reference sequence). The V gene end was trimmed by 6 bases and the J gene end by 5 bases; junction bases not matched to a gene: 9.

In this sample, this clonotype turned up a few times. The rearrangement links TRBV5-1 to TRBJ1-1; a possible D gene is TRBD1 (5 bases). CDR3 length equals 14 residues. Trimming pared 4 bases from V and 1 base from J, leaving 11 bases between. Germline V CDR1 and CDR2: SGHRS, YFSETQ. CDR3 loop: CASSANTGNTEAFF. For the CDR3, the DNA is TGCGCCAGCAGCGCGAATACAGGGAACACTGAAGCTTTCTTT.

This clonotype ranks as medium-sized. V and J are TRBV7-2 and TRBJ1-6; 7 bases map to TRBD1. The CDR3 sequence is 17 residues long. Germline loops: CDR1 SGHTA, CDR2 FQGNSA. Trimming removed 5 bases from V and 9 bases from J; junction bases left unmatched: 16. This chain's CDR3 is CASSRQGSGRVSSPLHF. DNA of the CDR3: TGTGCCAGCAGCCGACAGGGCTCGGGAAGAGTCTCTTCACCCCTCCACTTT.

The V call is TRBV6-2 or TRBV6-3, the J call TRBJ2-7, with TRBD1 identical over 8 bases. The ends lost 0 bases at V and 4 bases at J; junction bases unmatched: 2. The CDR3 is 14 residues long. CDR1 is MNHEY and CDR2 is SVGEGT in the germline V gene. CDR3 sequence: CASSYSGDRYEQYF. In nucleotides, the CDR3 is TGTGCCAGCAGTTACTCGGGGGACAGGTACGAGCAGTACTTC.

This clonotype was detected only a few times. The CDR3 DNA reads TGCAGCGTGGCGGTAGCGAATGAGCAGTTCTTC. Protein: CSVAVANEQFF. The chain uses TRBV29-1 and TRBJ2-1; D is perhaps TRBD2 (5 bases). Germline V CDR1 and CDR2: SQVTM, ANQGSEA. V was trimmed by 6 bases and J by 7 bases, leaving 10 bases between them. The CDR3 covers 11 residues.